This T cell receptor beta chain was identified during a study of cytomegalovirus exposure and HLA in healthy donors. The primer mix had 60 Vbeta and 13 Jbeta primers. Measured with immunoSEQ multiplex PCR; TCRdb has only the in-frame clones, and not every one. There are approximately 190,000 clones in the sample; 75% to 90% occur only once, and 2% to 3% lies in the top ten. Germline V gives CDR1 MNHNS, CDR2 SASEGT. The J segment lost 8 bases and the V segment lost 7 bases, leaving 11 bases of the junction unmatched. The CDR3 contains 15 residues. The V gene is TRBV6-1, the J gene TRBJ2-1, with 10 nucleotides matching TRBD1. This clonotype was sampled from a woman in her forties or fifties in good health and CMV-seropositive. Sequencing was performed on PBMCs. CDR3 sequence: CASTDRQGAGDEQFF. In DNA, the CDR3 is TGTGCCAGCACCGATAGACAGGGGGCTGGGGATGAGCAGTTCTTC.